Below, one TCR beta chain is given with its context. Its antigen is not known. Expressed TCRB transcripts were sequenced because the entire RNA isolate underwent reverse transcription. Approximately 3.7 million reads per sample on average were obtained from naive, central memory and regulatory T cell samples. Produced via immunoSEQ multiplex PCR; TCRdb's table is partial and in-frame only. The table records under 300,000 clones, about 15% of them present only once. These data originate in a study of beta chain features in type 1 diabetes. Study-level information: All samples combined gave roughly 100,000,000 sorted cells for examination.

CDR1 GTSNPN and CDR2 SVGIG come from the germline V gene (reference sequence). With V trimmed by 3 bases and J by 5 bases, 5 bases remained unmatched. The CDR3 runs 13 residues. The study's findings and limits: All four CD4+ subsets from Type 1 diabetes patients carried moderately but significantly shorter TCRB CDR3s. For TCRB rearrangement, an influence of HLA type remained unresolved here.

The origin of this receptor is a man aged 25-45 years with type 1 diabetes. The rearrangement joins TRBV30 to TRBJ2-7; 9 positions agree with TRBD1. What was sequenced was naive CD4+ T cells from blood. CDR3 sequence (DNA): TGTGCCTGGAGCCTGGGACAGGGCAACGAGCAGTACTTC. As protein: CAWSLGQGNEQYF.